The 28 T cell receptor beta chains reported below all come from one sample, sequenced in a study of blood T cell repertoires in COVID-19. This table comes from immunoSEQ multiplex PCR, and its TCRdb copy is limited to in-frame clones, with some not included. In the table there are roughly 190,000 clones, roughly nine tenths of which are singletons. Source material: PBMCs or T cells enriched from blood (not recorded which). The receptor source for this set is a woman younger than 45 who had recovered from COVID-19.

The V call is TRBV7-9, the J call TRBJ1-3; TRBD1 is a possible D gene (5 bases). The CDR3 spans 15 residues. Looked up from germline, CDR1 is SEHNR and CDR2 is FQNEAQ (reference sequence). V lost 7 bases, J lost 0 bases, and 13 bases lay in between. DNA for the CDR3: TGTGCCAGCAAGGAGGGGCAACTCTCTGGAAACACCATATATTTT. Translation gives CASKEGQLSGNTIYF.

The rearrangement joins TRBV4-1 to TRBJ1-2, with 7 bases identical to TRBD1. The germline V gene has CDR1 MGHRA and CDR2 YSYEKL. This CDR3 region has 17 residues. Germline trimming cut 0 bases from V and 2 bases from J; bases unmatched to any gene: 9. The CDR3 nucleotides read TGCGCCAGCAGCCAAGATGTCGAGGAGGGACAGAACTATGGCTACACCTTC. This gives the protein CASSQDVEEGQNYGYTF.

The DNA of the CDR3 is TGCGCCAGCAGCCAAGCGGGGACAGGGGAGTTCACCGGGGAGCTGTTTTTT. It specifies CASSQAGTGEFTGELFF. This chain uses TRBV4-1 with TRBJ2-2; 10 bases align to TRBD1. The J segment lost 4 bases and the V segment lost 1 base, leaving 6 bases of the junction unmatched. Germline V gene sequence: CDR1 MGHRA, CDR2 YSYEKL. This CDR3 region has 17 residues.

This chain joins TRBV3-1 (or the pseudogene TRBV3-2) and TRBJ1-5; the match to TRBD1 covers 8 bases. Germline lookup yields CDR1 LGHDT and CDR2 YNNKEL (reference sequence). This CDR3 is 14 amino acids long. V lost 5 bases and J lost 2; bases outside the gene matches: 2. This CDR3 reads CASSETGGNQPQHF. The CDR3 DNA reads TGTGCCAGCAGCGAGACAGGGGGCAATCAGCCCCAGCATTTT.

This clone appeared a few times. The rearrangement joins TRBV7-9 to TRBJ2-3, with 7 positions matching TRBD1. V lost 1 base and J lost 4; bases outside the gene matches: 5. This CDR3 spans 15 amino acids. Germline V gives CDR1 SEHNR, CDR2 FQNEAQ (reference sequence). The CDR3 loop reads CASSLGTGVADTQYF. In nucleotides, the CDR3 is TGTGCCAGCAGCTTAGGTACAGGGGTGGCAGATACGCAGTATTTT.

The J gene is TRBJ2-7, the V gene TRBV19; 7 positions agree with TRBD1. Germline trimming cut 7 bases from V and 0 bases from J; bases unmatched to any gene: 6. This CDR3 is 14 amino acids long. Per the germline V gene, CDR1 is LNHDA and CDR2 is SQIVND (reference sequence). CDR3 nucleotides: TGTGCCAGTAAGGGACAGATCGGCTCCTACGAGCAGTACTTC. Translated: CASKGQIGSYEQYF.

DNA for the CDR3: TGTGCCAGCTCTGGGACTAGCGGCACAGATACGCAGTATTTT. Translated, it gives CASSGTSGTDTQYF. The J gene is TRBJ2-3, the V gene TRBV18; 10 bases fit TRBD2. CDR3 length equals 14 residues. V was pared by 6 bases and J by 1 base, with 1 base of the junction left unmatched. Germline CDR1 reads KGHSH; CDR2 reads LQKENI.

The rearrangement uses TRBV19 and TRBJ1-2; tentative D call: TRBD1 (5 bases). This CDR3 spans 15 amino acids. Trimming shortened V by 1 base and J by 4 bases, and 13 bases separated the two germline ends. Germline CDR1 is LNHDA and CDR2 is SQIVND (reference sequence). The CDR3 DNA reads TGTGCCAGTAGTATAGTTTGGGGCGGCGGCTATGGCTACACCTTC. Translated, it gives CASSIVWGGGYGYTF.

CDR3 nucleotides: TGTGCCAGCAGCCCGGGAGGGGGCAGGGACACTGAAGCTTTCTTT. Translating gives CASSPGGGRDTEAFF. This chain joins TRBV11-2 and TRBJ1-1, with 7 nucleotides matching TRBD1. CDR3 length: 15 amino acids. The V gene's germline CDR1 is SGHAT and CDR2 FQNNGV. Germline trimming cut 5 bases from V and 3 bases from J; bases unmatched to any gene: 9. The entire variable domain, with the rest obtained from reference TRBV11-2 and TRBJ1-1, is as follows: EAGVAQSPRYKIIEKRQSVAFWCNPISGHATLYWYQQILGQGPKLLIQFQNNGVVDDSQLPKDRFSAERLKGVDSTLKIQPAKLEDSAVYLCASSPGGGRDTEAFFGQGTRLTVV.

Comment on this clone: Other DNA sequences from this sample encode an identical CDR3 as well. The chain uses TRBV29-1 and TRBJ2-5; the match to TRBD1 covers 10 bases. This CDR3 is 12 amino acids long. Germline CDR1 SQVTM, CDR2 ANQGSEA. J lost 2 bases, V lost 6 bases, and 0 bases had no gene match. Written as DNA, the CDR3 is TGCAGCGTGGGACAGGGGCAAGAGACCCAGTACTTC. This encodes CSVGQGQETQYF.

J is TRBJ1-4 and V is TRBV4-1; 7 positions agree with TRBD1. The CDR3 totals 14 residues. CDR1 and CDR2 from the germline V gene are MGHRA and YSYEKL. After removal of 4 bases from V and 5 bases from J, the junction contained 4 bases not matched to a gene. This chain's CDR3 is CASSLGTENEKLFF. The CDR3 nucleotides read TGCGCCAGCAGCCTAGGGACAGAAAATGAAAAACTGTTTTTT.

As for this clone: Sequence at one end of the junction differs from germline and may be a read error. The gene calls are TRBV11-3 and TRBJ2-3; tentative D call: TRBD2 (6 bases). This CDR3 has 15 residues. The germline V gene has CDR1 SGHNT and CDR2 YENEEA. CDR3 protein: CASGLTGEYTDTQYF. The CDR3 DNA follows: TGTGCCAGCGGCTTAACGGGAGAGTATACAGATACGCAGTATTTT.

This sequence joins TRBV4-2 and TRBJ1-4, with 8 bases lining up with TRBD1. CDR1 is LGHNA and CDR2 is YNFKEQ in the germline V gene. The CDR3 contains 16 residues. V was clipped by 1 base and J by 5 bases; unmatched bases: 6. The CDR3 loop is CASSQATGTGNEKLFF. CDR3 nucleotides: TGTGCCAGCAGCCAAGCTACCGGGACAGGCAATGAAAAACTGTTTTTT.

This clone has just a few counts. The rearrangement joins TRBV6-2 or TRBV6-3 to TRBJ1-1, with 9 bases aligning to TRBD1. V dropped 2 bases and J dropped 0; count of bases not matched to a gene: 4. CDR3 length: 16 amino acids. CDR1 MNHEY and CDR2 SVGEGT come from the germline V gene. CDR3: CASSYGTGRMNTEAFF. DNA of the CDR3: TGTGCCAGCAGTTACGGGACAGGGAGGATGAACACTGAAGCTTTCTTT.

V usage is TRBV30 and J usage is TRBJ2-7; 7 nucleotides agree with TRBD1. The germline CDR1 and CDR2 sequences are GTSNPN and SVGIG (reference sequence). This CDR3 spans 16 amino acids. Germline trimming cut 0 bases from V and 5 bases from J; bases unmatched to any gene: 13. The CDR3 sequence: CAWSVPMSGGPDEQYF. The CDR3 coding sequence is TGTGCCTGGAGTGTACCCATGTCAGGGGGTCCTGACGAGCAGTACTTC.

V is TRBV13 and J is TRBJ1-1; no clear D. Germline CDR1 PRHDT, CDR2 FYEKMQ (reference sequence). CDR3 length: 11 amino acids. V lost 2 bases to trimming and J lost 8 bases, with 6 bases between them. The CDR3 reads CASSLTSEAFF. The CDR3 DNA sequence: TGTGCCAGCAGCTTAACTAGCGAAGCTTTCTTT.

This rearrangement joins TRBV13 to TRBJ2-1, with 10 bases identical to TRBD2. The CDR3 covers 15 residues. Germline V gives CDR1 PRHDT, CDR2 FYEKMQ (reference sequence). Germline trimming cut 1 base from V and 8 bases from J; bases unmatched to any gene: 5. The chain's CDR3 is CASSLAWLAGDEQFF. CDR3 coding DNA: TGTGCCAGCAGCTTAGCGTGGCTAGCGGGAGATGAGCAGTTCTTC.

The V and J genes are TRBV3-1 (or the pseudogene TRBV3-2) and TRBJ2-1; TRBD2 matches 8 bases. CDR3 length: 15 residues. With 4 bases clipped from V and 2 bases from J, the junction kept 4 bases outside the gene matches. Germline CDR1 is LGHDT and CDR2 is YNNKEL (reference sequence). The CDR3 sequence: CASSLGLVTYNEQFF. CDR3 coding DNA: TGTGCCAGCAGCCTGGGACTAGTGACCTACAATGAGCAGTTCTTC.

The V call is TRBV12-3 or TRBV12-4, the J call TRBJ1-4; possible D gene TRBD1, 6 bases. This CDR3 is 13 amino acids long. Trimming removed 6 bases at V and 7 bases at J, with 12 bases between. The CDR3 is CASSSGQGEKLFF. The DNA of the CDR3 is TGTGCCAGCAGCTCGGGACAAGGTGAAAAACTGTTTTTT.

The chain combines TRBV5-1 with TRBJ1-1; unclear D gene. Looked up from germline, CDR1 is SGHRS and CDR2 is YFSETQ. The CDR3 is 13 residues long. The ends were cut back, 6 bases at V and 2 bases at J, with 11 bases in the middle. The CDR3 bases are TGCGCCAGCAAGCGTGCGGTTAACACTGAAGCTTTCTTT. This gives the protein CASKRAVNTEAFF. Complete variable domain (other parts from reference TRBV5-1 and TRBJ1-1): KAGVTQTPRYLIKTRGQQVTLSCSPISGHRSVSWYQQTPGQGLQFLFEYFSETQRNKGNFPGRFSGRQFSNSRSEMNVSTLELGDSALYLCASKRAVNTEAFFGQGTRLTVV.

In this sample, this clone turned up once. This rearrangement joins TRBV13 to TRBJ2-7, with D possibly TRBD1 on 6 matching bases. Trimming removed 0 bases from V and 2 bases from J, with 11 bases in between. Germline loops: CDR1 PRHDT, CDR2 FYEKMQ (reference sequence). The CDR3 totals 15 residues. CDR3 DNA sequence: TGTGCCAGCAGCTTAGGCCAGGGGCTGCCCTACGAGCAGTACTTC. Its translation is CASSLGQGLPYEQYF.

This clone has just one count. V and J are TRBV7-2 and TRBJ1-1; D unresolved. The CDR3 has 14 residues. Trimming left V 0 bases short and J 5 bases short, with 10 bases between. Germline-derived CDR1 and CDR2 are SGHTA and FQGNSA. The CDR3 DNA sequence: TGTGCCAGCAGCTTAGCGGGGAGTACGACTGAAGCTTTCTTT. Its translation is CASSLAGSTTEAFF.

The rearrangement joins TRBV14 to TRBJ1-2; 7 nucleotides match TRBD1. The length of the CDR3 is 16 residues. CDR1 is SGHDN and CDR2 is FVKESK in the germline V gene. V shed 7 bases and J 7 bases; nucleotides not matched to a gene: 18. As DNA, the CDR3 is TGTGCCAGCAAAGAAACCGGGACAGCAATTGGTTCTGGCTACACCTTC. It yields the protein CASKETGTAIGSGYTF.

This clone came up a few times. The J gene is TRBJ2-2, the V gene TRBV6-2 or TRBV6-3, with D possibly TRBD2 on 6 matching bases. CDR3 length equals 15 residues. V was clipped by 5 bases and J by 6 bases, with 16 bases between them. CDR1 MNHEY and CDR2 SVGEGT come from the germline V gene. The CDR3 sequence is CASSDGSGGAGELFF. For the CDR3, the DNA is TGTGCCAGCAGTGACGGGAGCGGAGGAGCCGGGGAGCTGTTTTTT.

CDR3 sequence reads: CASRDGQGGLYGYTF. The CDR3 DNA is TGTGCCAGTAGAGACGGACAGGGTGGGTTATACGGCTACACCTTC. The rearrangement uses TRBV19 and TRBJ1-2; the match to TRBD1 covers 8 bases. Germline-derived CDR1 and CDR2 are LNHDA and SQIVND (reference sequence). J was trimmed by 8 bases and V by 6 bases; bases with no gene match: 14. The CDR3 has 15 residues.

The chain couples TRBV20-1 to TRBJ2-7; 10 nucleotides match TRBD2. This CDR3 is 18 amino acids long. The trim removed 3 bases at V and 0 bases at J, leaving 14 bases unmatched. Looked up from germline, CDR1 is DFQATT and CDR2 is SNEGSKA (reference sequence). The CDR3 sequence is CSASGSGAGGPSSYEQYF. CDR3 nucleotides: TGCAGTGCTAGTGGTTCGGGAGCGGGAGGGCCGAGCTCCTACGAGCAGTACTTC.

The V call is TRBV20-1, the J call TRBJ1-2; 7 bases map to TRBD1. CDR1 and CDR2 from the germline V gene are DFQATT and SNEGSKA (reference sequence). The J segment lost 6 bases and the V segment lost 3 bases, leaving 13 bases of the junction unmatched. This CDR3 region has 15 residues. CDR3 region: CSASSDREERDGYTF. The CDR3 bases are TGCAGTGCTAGTTCTGACAGGGAGGAGAGGGATGGCTACACCTTC.

The chain couples TRBV3-1 (or the pseudogene TRBV3-2) to TRBJ2-5; 12 bases align to TRBD2. V was pared by 1 base and J by 4 bases, with 10 bases of the junction left unmatched. Germline V gene sequence: CDR1 LGHDT, CDR2 YNNKEL (reference sequence). The CDR3 totals 18 residues. The CDR3 DNA is TGTGCCAGCAGCCAAGGTCATCTAGCGGGGGGGCCAGTAGAGACCCAGTACTTC. Translation: CASSQGHLAGGPVETQYF.